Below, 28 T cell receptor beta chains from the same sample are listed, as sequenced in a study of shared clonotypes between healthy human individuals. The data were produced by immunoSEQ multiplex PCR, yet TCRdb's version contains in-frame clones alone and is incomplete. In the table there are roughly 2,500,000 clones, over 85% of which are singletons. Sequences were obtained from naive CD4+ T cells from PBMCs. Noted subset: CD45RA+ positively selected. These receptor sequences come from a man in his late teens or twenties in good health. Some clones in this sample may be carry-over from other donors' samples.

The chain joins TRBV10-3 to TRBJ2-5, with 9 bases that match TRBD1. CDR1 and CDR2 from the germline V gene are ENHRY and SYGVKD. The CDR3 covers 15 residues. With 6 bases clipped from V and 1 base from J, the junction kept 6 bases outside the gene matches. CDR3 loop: CAIRRTGAVQETQYF. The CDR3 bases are TGTGCCATCAGGAGGACAGGGGCGGTCCAAGAGACCCAGTACTTC.

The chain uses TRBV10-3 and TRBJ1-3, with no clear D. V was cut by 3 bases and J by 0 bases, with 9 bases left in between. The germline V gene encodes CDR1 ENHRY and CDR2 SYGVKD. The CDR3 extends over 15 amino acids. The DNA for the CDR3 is TGTGCCATCAGTGAAAATCCTCTCTCTGGAAACACCATATATTTT. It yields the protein CAISENPLSGNTIYF.

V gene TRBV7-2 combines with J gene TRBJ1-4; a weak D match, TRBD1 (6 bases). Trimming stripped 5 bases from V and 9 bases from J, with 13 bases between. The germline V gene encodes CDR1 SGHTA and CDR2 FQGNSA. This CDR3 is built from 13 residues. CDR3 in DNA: TGTGCCAGCAGCCCACCCGGGACAAAAAAACTGTTTTTT. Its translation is CASSPPGTKKLFF.

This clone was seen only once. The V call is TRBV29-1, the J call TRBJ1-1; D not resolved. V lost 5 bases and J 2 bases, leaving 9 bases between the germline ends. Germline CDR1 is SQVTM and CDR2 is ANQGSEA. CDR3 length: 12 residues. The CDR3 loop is CSVCGPNTEAFF. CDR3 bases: TGCAGCGTTTGTGGGCCCAACACTGAAGCTTTCTTT.

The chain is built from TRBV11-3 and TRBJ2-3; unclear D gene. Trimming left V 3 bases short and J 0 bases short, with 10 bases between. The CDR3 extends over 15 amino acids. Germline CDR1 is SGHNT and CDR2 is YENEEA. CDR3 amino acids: CASSFSRPSTDTQYF. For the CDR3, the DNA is TGTGCCAGCAGCTTTTCGCGGCCCAGCACAGATACGCAGTATTTT. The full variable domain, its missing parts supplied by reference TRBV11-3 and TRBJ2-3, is EAGVVQSPRYKIIEKKQPVAFWCNPISGHNTLYWYLQNLGQGPELLIRYENEEAVDDSQLPKDRFSAERLKGVDSTLKIQPAELGDSAVYLCASSFSRPSTDTQYFGPGTRLTVL.

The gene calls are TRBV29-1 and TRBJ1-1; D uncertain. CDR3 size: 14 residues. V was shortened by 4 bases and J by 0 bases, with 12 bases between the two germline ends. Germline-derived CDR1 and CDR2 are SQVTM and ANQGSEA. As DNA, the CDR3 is TGCAGCGTTGTTTTAGGCCAGCTGAACACTGAAGCTTTCTTT. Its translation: CSVVLGQLNTEAFF. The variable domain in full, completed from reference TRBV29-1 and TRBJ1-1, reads SAVISQKPSRDICQRGTSLTIQCQVDSQVTMMFWYRQQPGQSLTLIATANQGSEATYESGFVIDKFPISRPNLTFSTLTVSNMSPEDSSIYLCSVVLGQLNTEAFFGQGTRLTVV.

The CDR3: CASSSNRGSVYGYTF. The CDR3 region has the DNA TGTGCCAGCAGCTCTAACAGGGGGTCGGTCTATGGCTACACCTTC. This rearrangement joins TRBV11-2 to TRBJ1-2; 8 positions agree with TRBD1. Losses at the gene ends were 4 bases for V and 4 bases for J; bases not matched to a gene: 8. This CDR3 comprises 15 residues. From germline, CDR1 is SGHAT and CDR2 FQNNGV.

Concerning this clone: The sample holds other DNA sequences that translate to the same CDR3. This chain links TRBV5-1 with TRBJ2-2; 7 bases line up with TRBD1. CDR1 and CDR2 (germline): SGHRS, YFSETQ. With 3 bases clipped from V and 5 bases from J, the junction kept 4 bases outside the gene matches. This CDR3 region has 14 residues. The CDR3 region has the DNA TGCGCCAGCAGCTGGGGGACAGCGACCGGGGAGCTGTTTTTT. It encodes CASSWGTATGELFF.

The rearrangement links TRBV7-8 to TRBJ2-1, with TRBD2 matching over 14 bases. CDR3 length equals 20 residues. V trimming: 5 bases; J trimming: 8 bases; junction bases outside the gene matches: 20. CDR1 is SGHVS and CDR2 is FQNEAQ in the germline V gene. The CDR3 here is CASSPLVTSGRGTLIDEQFF. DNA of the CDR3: TGTGCCAGCAGCCCCTTGGTGACTAGCGGGAGGGGTACATTGATCGATGAGCAGTTCTTC.

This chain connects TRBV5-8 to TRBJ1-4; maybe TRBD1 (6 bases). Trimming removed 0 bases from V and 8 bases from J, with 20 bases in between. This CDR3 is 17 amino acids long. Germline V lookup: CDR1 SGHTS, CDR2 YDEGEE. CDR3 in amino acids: CASSLVRGARQREKLFF. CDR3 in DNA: TGTGCCAGCAGCTTGGTTCGGGGGGCGCGTCAAAGGGAAAAACTGTTTTTT.

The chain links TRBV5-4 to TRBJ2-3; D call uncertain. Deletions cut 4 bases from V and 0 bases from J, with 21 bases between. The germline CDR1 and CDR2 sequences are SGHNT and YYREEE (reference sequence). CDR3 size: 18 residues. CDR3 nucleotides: TGTGCCAGCAGCGCCCGTTCGCCGGGTATCCGGAGCACAGATACGCAGTATTTT. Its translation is CASSARSPGIRSTDTQYF.

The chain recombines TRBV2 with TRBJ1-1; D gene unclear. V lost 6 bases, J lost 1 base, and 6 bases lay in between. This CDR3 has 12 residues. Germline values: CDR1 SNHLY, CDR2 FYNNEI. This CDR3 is CASSQPNTEAFF. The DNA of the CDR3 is TGTGCCAGCAGCCAACCGAACACTGAAGCTTTCTTT.

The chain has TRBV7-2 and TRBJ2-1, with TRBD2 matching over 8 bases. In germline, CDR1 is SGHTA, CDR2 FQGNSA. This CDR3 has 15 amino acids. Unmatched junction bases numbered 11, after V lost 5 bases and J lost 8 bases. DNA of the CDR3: TGTGCCAGCAGCCCTCAAGCGGGAGTGTACGATGAGCAGTTCTTC. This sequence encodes CASSPQAGVYDEQFF.

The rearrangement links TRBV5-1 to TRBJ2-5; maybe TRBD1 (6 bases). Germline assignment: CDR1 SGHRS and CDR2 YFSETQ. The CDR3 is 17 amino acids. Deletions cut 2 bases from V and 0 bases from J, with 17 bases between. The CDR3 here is CASSFTPGQPNQETQYF. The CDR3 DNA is TGCGCCAGCAGCTTCACACCGGGACAACCCAACCAAGAGACCCAGTACTTC.

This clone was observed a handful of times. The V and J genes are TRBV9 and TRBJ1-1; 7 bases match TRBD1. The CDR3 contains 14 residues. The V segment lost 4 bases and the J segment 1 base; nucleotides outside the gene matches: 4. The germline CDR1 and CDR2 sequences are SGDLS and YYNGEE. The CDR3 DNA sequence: TGTGCCAGCAGCCTGACAGGGTCGAACACTGAAGCTTTCTTT. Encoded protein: CASSLTGSNTEAFF. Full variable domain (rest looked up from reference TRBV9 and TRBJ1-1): DSGVTQTPKHLITATGQRVTLRCSPRSGDLSVYWYQQSLDQGLQFLIQYYNGEERAKGNILERFSAQQFPDLHSELNLSSLELGDSALYFCASSLTGSNTEAFFGQGTRLTVV.

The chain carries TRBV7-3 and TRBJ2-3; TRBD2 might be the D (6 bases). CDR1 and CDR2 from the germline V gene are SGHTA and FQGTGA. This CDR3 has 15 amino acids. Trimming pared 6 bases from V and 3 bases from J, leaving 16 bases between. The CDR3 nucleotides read TGTGCCAGCAGTATGACTTTAGGGAGGACAGATACGCAGTATTTT. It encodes CASSMTLGRTDTQYF.

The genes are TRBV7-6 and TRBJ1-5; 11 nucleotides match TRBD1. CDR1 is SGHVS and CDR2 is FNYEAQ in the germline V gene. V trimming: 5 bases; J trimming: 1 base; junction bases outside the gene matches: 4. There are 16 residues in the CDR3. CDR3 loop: CASSQGQGVSNQPQHF. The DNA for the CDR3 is TGTGCCAGCAGCCAGGGACAGGGGGTCAGCAATCAGCCCCAGCATTTT.

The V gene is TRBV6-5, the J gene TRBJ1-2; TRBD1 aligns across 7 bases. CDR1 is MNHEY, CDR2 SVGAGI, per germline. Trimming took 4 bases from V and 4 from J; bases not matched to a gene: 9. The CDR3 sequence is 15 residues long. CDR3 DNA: TGTGCCAGCAGTTCCGAGGGGGCAGCAGCCTATGGCTACACCTTC. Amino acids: CASSSEGAAAYGYTF.

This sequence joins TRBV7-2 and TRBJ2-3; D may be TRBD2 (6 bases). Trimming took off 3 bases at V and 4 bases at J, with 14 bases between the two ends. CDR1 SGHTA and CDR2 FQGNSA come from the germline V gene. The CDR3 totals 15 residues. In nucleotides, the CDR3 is TGTGCCAGCAGCTTTGCTGGAGGGCTCGCAGATACGCAGTATTTT. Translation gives CASSFAGGLADTQYF.

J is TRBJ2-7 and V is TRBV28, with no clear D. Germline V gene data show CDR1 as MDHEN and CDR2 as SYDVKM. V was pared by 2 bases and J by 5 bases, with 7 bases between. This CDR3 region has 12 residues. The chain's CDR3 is CASSLKGHEQYF. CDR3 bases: TGTGCCAGCAGTTTAAAAGGTCACGAGCAGTACTTC.

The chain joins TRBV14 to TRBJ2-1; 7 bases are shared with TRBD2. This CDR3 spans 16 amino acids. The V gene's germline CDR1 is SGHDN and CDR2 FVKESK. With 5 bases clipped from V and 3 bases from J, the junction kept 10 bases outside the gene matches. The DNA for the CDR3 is TGTGCCAGCAGCGAACCCCCTAGCGGAGACTACAATGAGCAGTTCTTC. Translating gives CASSEPPSGDYNEQFF.

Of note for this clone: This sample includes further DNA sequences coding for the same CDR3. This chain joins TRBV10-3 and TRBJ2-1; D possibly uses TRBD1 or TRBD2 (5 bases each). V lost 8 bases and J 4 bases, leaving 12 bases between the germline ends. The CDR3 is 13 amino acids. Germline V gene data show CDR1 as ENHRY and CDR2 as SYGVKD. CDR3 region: CAIRGDSYNEQFF. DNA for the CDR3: TGTGCCATCCGGGGCGACAGTTACAATGAGCAGTTCTTC.

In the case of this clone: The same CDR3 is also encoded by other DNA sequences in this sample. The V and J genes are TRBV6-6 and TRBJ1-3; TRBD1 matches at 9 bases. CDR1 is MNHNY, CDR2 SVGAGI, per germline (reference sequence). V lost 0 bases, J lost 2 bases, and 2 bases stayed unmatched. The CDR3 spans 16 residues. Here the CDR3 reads CASSYSGQGAGNTIYF. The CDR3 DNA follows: TGTGCCAGCAGTTACTCGGGACAGGGAGCTGGAAACACCATATATTTT.

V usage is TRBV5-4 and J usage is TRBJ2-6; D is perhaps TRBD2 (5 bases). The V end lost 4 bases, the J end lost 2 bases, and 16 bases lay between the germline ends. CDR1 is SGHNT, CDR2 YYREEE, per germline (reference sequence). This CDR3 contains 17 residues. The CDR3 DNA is TGTGCCAGCAGCCCGGGTGAGGGTAGGGCTGGGGCCAACGTCCTGACTTTC. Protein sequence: CASSPGEGRAGANVLTF.

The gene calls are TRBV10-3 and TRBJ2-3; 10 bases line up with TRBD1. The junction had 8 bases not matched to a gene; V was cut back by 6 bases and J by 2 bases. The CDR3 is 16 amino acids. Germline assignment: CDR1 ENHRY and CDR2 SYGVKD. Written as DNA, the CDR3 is TGTGCCATCAGCGAGCCGGGACAGGGGAACACAGATACGCAGTATTTT. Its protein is CAISEPGQGNTDTQYF.

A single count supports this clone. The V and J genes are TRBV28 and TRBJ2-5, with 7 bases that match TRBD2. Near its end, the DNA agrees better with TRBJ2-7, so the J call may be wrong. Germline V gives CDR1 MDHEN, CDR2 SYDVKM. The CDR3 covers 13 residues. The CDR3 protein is CASSFGRSYEQYF. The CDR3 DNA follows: TGTGCCAGCAGTTTCGGGAGGTCCTACGAGCAGTACTTC.

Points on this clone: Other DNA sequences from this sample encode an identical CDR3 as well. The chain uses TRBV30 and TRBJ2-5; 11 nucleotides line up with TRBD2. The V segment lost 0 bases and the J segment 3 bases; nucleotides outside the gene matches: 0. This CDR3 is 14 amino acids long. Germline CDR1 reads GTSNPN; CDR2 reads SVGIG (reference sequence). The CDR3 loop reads CAWSVGLAEETQYF. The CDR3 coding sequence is TGTGCCTGGAGTGTGGGACTAGCGGAAGAGACCCAGTACTTC. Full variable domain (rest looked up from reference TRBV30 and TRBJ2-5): SQTIHQWPATLVQPVGSPLSLECTVEGTSNPNLYWYRQAAGRGLQLLFYSVGIGQISSEVPQNLSASRPQDRQFILSSKKLLLSDSGFYLCAWSVGLAEETQYFGPGTRLLVL.

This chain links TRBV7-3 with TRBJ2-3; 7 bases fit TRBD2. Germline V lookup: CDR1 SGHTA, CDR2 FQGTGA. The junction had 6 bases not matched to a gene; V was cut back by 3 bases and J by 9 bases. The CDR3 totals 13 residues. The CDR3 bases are TGTGCCAGCAGCTTGGAGTCTAGCGGAACGCAGTATTTT. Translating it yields CASSLESSGTQYF. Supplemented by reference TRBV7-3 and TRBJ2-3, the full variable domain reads GAGVSQTPSNKVTEKGKYVELRCDPISGHTALYWYRQSLGQGPEFLIYFQGTGAADDSGLPNDRFFAVRPEGSVSTLKIQRTERGDSAVYLCASSLESSGTQYFGPGTRLTVL.